This T cell receptor (beta chain) was identified during a study of T cell responses to AZD1222 COVID-19 vaccine. Study outcomes and limitations: None of the repertoires were sampled until the peak T cell response had passed. When two AZD1222 doses had been given, Spike-specific TCR breadth and depth rose.

As regards this clone: What it binds is not known.

The CDR3 has 11 amino acids. The V end lost 5 bases, the J end lost 5 bases, and 6 bases lay between the germline ends. CDR1 and CDR2 from the germline V gene are SNHLY and FYNNEI. Assay: immunoSEQ multiplex PCR; the TCRdb copy retains only in-frame clones and omits some. This table holds approximately 80,000 clones, about 91% found once. The rearrangement joins TRBV2 to TRBJ2-5; D is unclear. The source was peripheral blood, collected 28 days after the second AZD1222 dose. This sequence originates from an adult who received the AZD1222 COVID-19 vaccine. CDR3 residues: CASSLGETQYF. The CDR3 bases are TGTGCCAGCAGTCTGGGGGAGACCCAGTACTTC.